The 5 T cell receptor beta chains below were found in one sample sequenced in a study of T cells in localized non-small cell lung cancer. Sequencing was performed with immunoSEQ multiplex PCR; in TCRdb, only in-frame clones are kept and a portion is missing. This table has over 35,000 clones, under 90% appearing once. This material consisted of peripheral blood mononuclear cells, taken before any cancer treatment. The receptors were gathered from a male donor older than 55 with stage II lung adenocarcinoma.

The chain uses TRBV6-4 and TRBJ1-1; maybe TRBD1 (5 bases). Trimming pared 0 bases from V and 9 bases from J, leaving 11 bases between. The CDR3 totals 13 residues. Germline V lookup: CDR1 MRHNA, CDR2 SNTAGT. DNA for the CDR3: TGTGCCAGCAGTGACTCATACGGGGGAAAAGCTTTCTTT. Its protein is CASSDSYGGKAFF.

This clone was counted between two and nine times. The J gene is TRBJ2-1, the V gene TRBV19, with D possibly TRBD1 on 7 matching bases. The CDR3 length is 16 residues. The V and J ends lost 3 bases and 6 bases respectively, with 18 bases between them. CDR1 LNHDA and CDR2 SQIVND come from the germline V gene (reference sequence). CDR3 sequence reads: CASSILGVQGGNEQFF. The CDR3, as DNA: TGTGCCAGTAGTATTCTCGGAGTTCAGGGGGGCAATGAGCAGTTCTTC.

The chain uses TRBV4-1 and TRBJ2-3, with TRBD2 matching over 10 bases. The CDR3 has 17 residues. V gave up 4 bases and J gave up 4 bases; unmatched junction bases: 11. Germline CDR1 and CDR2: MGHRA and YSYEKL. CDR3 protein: CASSPSPLAGEADTQYF. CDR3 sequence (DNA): TGCGCCAGCAGCCCCTCCCCCCTAGCGGGAGAAGCAGATACGCAGTATTTT.

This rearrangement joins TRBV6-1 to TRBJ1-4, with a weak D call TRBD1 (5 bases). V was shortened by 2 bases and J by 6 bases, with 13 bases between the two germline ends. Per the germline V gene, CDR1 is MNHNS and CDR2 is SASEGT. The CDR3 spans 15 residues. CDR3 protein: CASSERGREYEKLFF. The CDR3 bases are TGTGCCAGCAGTGAAAGGGGCAGGGAATATGAAAAACTGTTTTTT.

The CDR3 spells CAISEQGDGEKLFF. CDR3 bases: TGTGCCATCAGTGAACAGGGAGACGGTGAAAAACTGTTTTTT. The V gene is TRBV10-3, the J gene TRBJ1-4, with D tentatively TRBD1 (6 bases). V was trimmed by 3 bases and J by 7 bases, leaving 12 bases between them. This CDR3 has 14 amino acids. Germline CDR1 and CDR2: ENHRY and SYGVKD.